This TCR beta chain was documented in a study of human T cells and chemical hapten exposure. Time point meaning: pre-sensitization, week 0. Noted treatment: therapeutic diphenylcyclopropenone sensitization with weekly scalp DPC. Each donor was an alopecia patient between 18 and 70 years of age who qualified for DPC. TCRdb re-analysed the RACE reads in MiXCR, keeping a single row per CDR3 protein. The sample lists around 260,000 distinct CDR3 sequences; roughly 8.9% were seen once. Trimming at V came to 6 bases and at J to 3 bases, leaving 11 bases not matched to a gene. The CDR3 runs 15 residues. Germline V gene sequence: CDR1 DFQATT, CDR2 SNEGSKA (reference sequence).

The rearrangement joins TRBV20-1 to TRBJ2-7; 10 bases match TRBD2. Source: whole blood, taken in connection with sensitization to the hapten diphenylcyclopropenone (DPC). This receptor was obtained from a middle-aged woman with alopecia areata. Some clones in this sample may be carry-over from other donors' samples. CDR3 sequence: CSASQLAGQSYEQYF. In DNA form, the CDR3 reads TGCAGTGCCTCCCAACTAGCGGGACAGAGCTACGAGCAGTACTTC.